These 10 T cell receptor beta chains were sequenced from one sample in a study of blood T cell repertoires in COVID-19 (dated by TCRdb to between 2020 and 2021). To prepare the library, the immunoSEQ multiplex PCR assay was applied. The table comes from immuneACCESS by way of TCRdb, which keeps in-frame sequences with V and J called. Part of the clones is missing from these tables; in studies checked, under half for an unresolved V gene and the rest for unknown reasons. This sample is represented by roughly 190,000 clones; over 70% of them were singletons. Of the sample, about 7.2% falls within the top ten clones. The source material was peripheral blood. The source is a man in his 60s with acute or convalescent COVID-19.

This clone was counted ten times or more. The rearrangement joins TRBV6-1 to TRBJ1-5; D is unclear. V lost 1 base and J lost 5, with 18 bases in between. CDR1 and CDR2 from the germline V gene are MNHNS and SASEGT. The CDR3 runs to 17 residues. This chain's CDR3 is CASSEGGLKGIYQPQHF. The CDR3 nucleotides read TGTGCCAGCAGTGAAGGAGGGCTAAAGGGCATTTATCAGCCCCAGCATTTT.

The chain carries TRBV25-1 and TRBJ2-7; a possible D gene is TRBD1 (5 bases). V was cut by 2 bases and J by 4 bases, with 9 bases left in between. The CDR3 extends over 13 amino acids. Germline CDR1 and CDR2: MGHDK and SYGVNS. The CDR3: CASSEIGVYEQYF. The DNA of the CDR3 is TGTGCCAGCAGTGAAATAGGGGTTTACGAGCAGTACTTC.

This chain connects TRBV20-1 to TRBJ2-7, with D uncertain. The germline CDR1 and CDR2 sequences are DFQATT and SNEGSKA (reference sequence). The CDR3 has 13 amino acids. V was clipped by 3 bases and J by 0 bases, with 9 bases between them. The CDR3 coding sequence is TGCAGTGCTAGTGCACTTTTCTCCTACGAGCAGTACTTC. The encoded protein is CSASALFSYEQYF.

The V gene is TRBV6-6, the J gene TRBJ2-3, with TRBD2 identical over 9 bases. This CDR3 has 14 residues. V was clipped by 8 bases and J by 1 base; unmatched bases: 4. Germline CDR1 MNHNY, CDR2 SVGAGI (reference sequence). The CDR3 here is CASLLAGRTDTQYF. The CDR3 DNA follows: TGTGCCAGCTTGCTAGCGGGACGCACAGATACGCAGTATTTT.

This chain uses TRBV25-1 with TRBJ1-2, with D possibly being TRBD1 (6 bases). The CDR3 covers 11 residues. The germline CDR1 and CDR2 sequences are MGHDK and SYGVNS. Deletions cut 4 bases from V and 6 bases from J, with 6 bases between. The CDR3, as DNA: TGTGCCAGCAGTGGGGGGCATGGCTACACCTTC. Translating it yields CASSGGHGYTF.

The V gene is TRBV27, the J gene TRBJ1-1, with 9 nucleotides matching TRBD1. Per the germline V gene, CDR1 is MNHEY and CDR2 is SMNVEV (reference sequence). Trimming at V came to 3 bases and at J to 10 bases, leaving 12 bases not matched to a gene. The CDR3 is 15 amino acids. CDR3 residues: CASSLRVGQGDGAFF. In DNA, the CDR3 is TGTGCCAGCAGTTTGCGAGTGGGACAGGGTGATGGAGCTTTCTTT.

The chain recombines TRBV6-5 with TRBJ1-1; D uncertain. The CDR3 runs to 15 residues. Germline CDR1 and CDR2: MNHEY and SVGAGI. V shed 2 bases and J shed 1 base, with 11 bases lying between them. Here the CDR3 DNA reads TGTGCCAGCAGTTACCAATCAGGTACGAACACTGAAGCTTTCTTT. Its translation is CASSYQSGTNTEAFF.

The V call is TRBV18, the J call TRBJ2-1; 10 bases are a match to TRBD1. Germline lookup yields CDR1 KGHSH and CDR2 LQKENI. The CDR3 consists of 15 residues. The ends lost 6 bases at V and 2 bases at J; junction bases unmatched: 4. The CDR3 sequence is CASSPDRGPYNEQFF. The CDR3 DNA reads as TGTGCCAGCTCTCCAGACAGGGGGCCCTACAATGAGCAGTTCTTC.

CDR3 DNA: TGTGCCAGCAGTTACAAAACCGGGACTAGCGGGTCCCAGTTCTTC. This gives the protein CASSYKTGTSGSQFF. The chain uses TRBV27 and TRBJ2-1, with TRBD2 identical over 12 bases. The germline V gene has CDR1 MNHEY and CDR2 SMNVEV (reference sequence). The V segment lost 4 bases and the J segment 13 bases; nucleotides outside the gene matches: 11. The CDR3 consists of 15 residues.

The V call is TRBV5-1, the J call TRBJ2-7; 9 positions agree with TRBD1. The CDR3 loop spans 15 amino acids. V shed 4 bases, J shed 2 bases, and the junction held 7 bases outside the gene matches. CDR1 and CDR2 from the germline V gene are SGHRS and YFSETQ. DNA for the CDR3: TGCGCCAGCAGCCCCTTGGGGACAGGGCCCTACGAGCAGTACTTC. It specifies CASSPLGTGPYEQYF.